The clone carrying this T cell receptor beta chain was seen only a few times. This sample is part of a study of beta chain features in type 1 diabetes. The study reverse transcribed the entire isolated RNA, so it sequenced expressed TCRB transcripts. Sequenced naive, central memory and regulatory T cell samples produced an average of about 3.57 million reads. Some clones are missing from TCRdb's copy, which holds only in-frame ones; the method was immunoSEQ multiplex PCR. The profile shows hundreds of thousands of clones, 6.5% to 10% of them singletons. CDR1 is MNHEY, CDR2 SVGAGI, per germline. V lost 2 bases to trimming and J lost 10 bases; unmatched junction nucleotides: 9. The CDR3 has 15 residues.

The source material was central memory CD4+ T cells from blood. The receptor's source is a woman under 30 in good health. This rearrangement joins TRBV6-5 to TRBJ1-3; 9 nucleotides agree with TRBD1. The CDR3 DNA is TGTGCCAGCAGTTACCCACAGGGGGCCAAGGCTACCATATATTTT. This translates into CASSYPQGAKATIYF.